A single T cell receptor beta chain is shown here with its context. What it recognizes is unknown. Regarding time point: week 23, last vaccination. The content of each vaccine dose was 300 ug of mutant IDH1 20-mer peptide, and topical imiquimod accompanied it. The table came from immunoSEQ multiplex PCR; TCRdb's copy has only in-frame clones and leaves some out. The sample has tens of thousands of clones; 80% to 90% are singletons. This sample stems from a study of a mutant IDH1 vaccine in newly diagnosed glioma. At the level of the study: Vaccination started 4-6 weeks after radiotherapy alone, or with temozolomide cycles. Treatment recipients were approximately 60% male and around 40% female, and their mean age was approximately 42 years.

Germline V gene data show CDR1 as SGHDT and CDR2 as YYEEEE. The CDR3 has 16 residues. Trimming took 0 bases from V and 2 from J, leaving 15 bases between them. J is TRBJ2-7 and V is TRBV5-6; D call uncertain. The sample here was PBMCs, taken from a glioma patient whose treatment included an IDH1 peptide vaccine. This TCR derives from a middle-aged man with glioma. CDR3 bases: TGTGCCAGCAGCTTGGGGGTTGTGGTCCCCACCTACGAGCAGTACTTC. Its protein is CASSLGVVVPTYEQYF. The full variable domain, its missing parts supplied by reference TRBV5-6 and TRBJ2-7, is DAGVTQSPTHLIKTRGQQVTLRCSPKSGHDTVSWYQQALGQGPQFIFQYYEEEERQRGNFPDRFSGHQFPNYSSELNVNALLLGDSALYLCASSLGVVVPTYEQYFGPGTRLTVT.